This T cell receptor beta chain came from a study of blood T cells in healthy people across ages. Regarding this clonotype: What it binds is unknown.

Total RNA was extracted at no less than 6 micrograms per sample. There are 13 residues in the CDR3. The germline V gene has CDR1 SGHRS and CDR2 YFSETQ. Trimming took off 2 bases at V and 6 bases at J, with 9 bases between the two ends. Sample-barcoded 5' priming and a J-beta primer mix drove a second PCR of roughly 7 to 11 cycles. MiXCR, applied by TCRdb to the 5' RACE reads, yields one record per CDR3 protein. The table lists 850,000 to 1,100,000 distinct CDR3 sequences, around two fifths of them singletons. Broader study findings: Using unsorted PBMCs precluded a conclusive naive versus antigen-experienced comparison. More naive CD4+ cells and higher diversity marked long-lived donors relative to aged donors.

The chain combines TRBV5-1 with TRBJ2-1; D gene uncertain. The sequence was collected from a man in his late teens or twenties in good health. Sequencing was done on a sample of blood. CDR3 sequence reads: CASSFRAGNEQFF. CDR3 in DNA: TGCGCCAGCAGCTTCCGGGCAGGCAATGAGCAGTTCTTC.